The 21 T cell receptor beta chains below come from one sample, sequenced in a study of blood T cell repertoires in COVID-19. The protocol was immunoSEQ multiplex PCR, while the TCRdb copy is restricted to in-frame clones and leaves out a portion. The table has tens of thousands of clones, about 88% seen once. The sequencing sample was made of peripheral blood. Receptors originate from a man aged 40-49 years with active COVID-19.

V gene TRBV6-2 or TRBV6-3 combines with J gene TRBJ2-1, with D possibly being TRBD2 (5 bases). Germline-derived CDR1 and CDR2 are MNHEY and SVGEGT. This CDR3 has 13 residues. With 5 bases removed from V and 6 bases from J, the gap between germline ends came to 11 bases. The CDR3 loop is CASSPPGGNEQFF. The CDR3 DNA follows: TGTGCCAGCAGTCCCCCCGGAGGCAATGAGCAGTTCTTC.

The gene calls are TRBV14 and TRBJ2-7; D ambiguous. Germline CDR1 is SGHDN and CDR2 is FVKESK. V lost 2 bases and J 1 base, leaving 6 bases between the germline ends. The CDR3 has 13 amino acids. CDR3 amino acids: CASSQMASYEQYF. The CDR3 region has the DNA TGTGCCAGCAGCCAAATGGCATCCTACGAGCAGTACTTC.

The chain combines TRBV6-5 with TRBJ2-4, with 7 nucleotides matching TRBD2. The CDR3 is made up of 14 amino acids. Per germline, CDR1 MNHEY and CDR2 SVGAGI. V shed 8 bases and J 7 bases; nucleotides not matched to a gene: 11. The CDR3 nucleotides read TGTGCCAGCGCAGATCCTTTGGGAGGGAACATTCAGTACTTC. It encodes CASADPLGGNIQYF.

The genes are TRBV9 and TRBJ2-3; D gene unclear. CDR1 and CDR2 from the germline V gene are SGDLS and YYNGEE. V lost 0 bases and J lost 11, with 10 bases in between. The CDR3 length is 12 residues. CDR3 region: CASSVVTGEQYF. The CDR3 DNA reads as TGTGCCAGCAGCGTAGTAACTGGAGAGCAGTATTTT.

The rearrangement uses TRBV6-5 and TRBJ2-6; 7 nucleotides line up with TRBD1. The CDR3 loop spans 15 amino acids. Germline V gene data show CDR1 as MNHEY and CDR2 as SVGAGI. J gave up 0 bases and V 7 bases, and 3 bases lay outside the gene matches. CDR3 DNA: TGTGCCAGCAAAGGGGGCGTCTCTGGGGCCAACGTCCTGACTTTC. Encoded protein: CASKGGVSGANVLTF.

V gene TRBV6-6 combines with J gene TRBJ2-6; D is possibly TRBD1 (5 bases). The CDR3 has 15 amino acids. The germline gives CDR1 MNHNY, CDR2 SVGAGI (reference sequence). The ends were cut back, 6 bases at V and 1 base at J, with 10 bases in the middle. CDR3 bases: TGTGCCAGCAGGGACCAGGGTTCTGGGGCCAACGTCCTGACTTTC. Its protein is CASRDQGSGANVLTF.

This chain uses TRBV18 with TRBJ2-1, with 8 bases aligning to TRBD2. The junction had 8 bases not matched to a gene; V was cut back by 3 bases and J by 4 bases. The CDR3 has 16 residues. Germline V gives CDR1 KGHSH, CDR2 LQKENI. CDR3 protein: CASSPSPSGPYNEQFF. CDR3 nucleotide sequence: TGTGCCAGCTCACCGTCTCCTAGCGGGCCTTACAATGAGCAGTTCTTC.

The chain uses TRBV27 and TRBJ1-4; the match to TRBD1 covers 7 bases. V lost 8 bases to trimming and J lost 2 bases; unmatched junction nucleotides: 8. This CDR3 spans 15 amino acids. Germline assignment: CDR1 MNHEY and CDR2 SMNVEV (reference sequence). CDR3 coding DNA: TGTGCCAGCGGGGTTGAGGGGGCGACTAATGAAAAACTGTTTTTT. Its protein product is CASGVEGATNEKLFF.

The chain carries TRBV7-2 and TRBJ2-1; D possibly corresponds to TRBD1 (6 bases). Germline CDR1 SGHTA, CDR2 FQGNSA. The V end lost 5 bases, the J end lost 4 bases, and 15 bases lay between the germline ends. This CDR3 region has 15 residues. CDR3 coding DNA: TGTGCCAGCAGCCCCGCAGGGGTGGCGTACAATGAGCAGTTCTTC. Its protein product is CASSPAGVAYNEQFF.

V usage is TRBV5-4 and J usage is TRBJ2-6, with D possibly matching TRBD2 (6 bases). V lost 4 bases and J 4 bases, leaving 15 bases between the germline ends. CDR1 is SGHNT, CDR2 YYREEE, per germline (reference sequence). The length of the CDR3 is 16 residues. CDR3 coding DNA: TGTGCCAGCAGCCCCGGGAGCTCCAAGGGGGCCAACGTCCTGACTTTC. Its translation: CASSPGSSKGANVLTF.

J is TRBJ1-1 and V is TRBV28; the match to TRBD1 covers 7 bases. The CDR3 runs 13 residues. The J segment lost 5 bases and the V segment lost 7 bases, leaving 7 bases of the junction unmatched. Per the germline V gene, CDR1 is MDHEN and CDR2 is SYDVKM. DNA for the CDR3: TGTGCCAGCATTACCACAGGGGTGACTGAAGCTTTCTTT. It specifies CASITTGVTEAFF.

V and J are TRBV5-4 and TRBJ2-2; maybe TRBD2 (6 bases). Germline CDR1 reads SGHNT; CDR2 reads YYREEE (reference sequence). Trimming left V 4 bases short and J 5 bases short, with 12 bases between. This CDR3 is 14 amino acids long. Here the CDR3 reads CASSTDRGTGELFF. The CDR3 DNA sequence: TGTGCCAGCAGCACAGACCGGGGGACCGGGGAGCTGTTTTTT. Full variable domain (missing parts from reference TRBV5-4 and TRBJ2-2): ETGVTQSPTHLIKTRGQQVTLRCSSQSGHNTVSWYQQALGQGPQFIFQYYREEENGRGNFPPRFSGLQFPNYSSELNVNALELDDSALYLCASSTDRGTGELFFGEGSRLTVL.

The chain joins TRBV15 to TRBJ2-5, with TRBD2 matching over 7 bases. Germline lookup yields CDR1 LNHNV and CDR2 YYDKDF (reference sequence). This CDR3 contains 16 residues. J lost 5 bases, V lost 0 bases, and 9 bases had no gene match. The CDR3: CATSRENAGAGETQYF. CDR3 nucleotides: TGTGCCACCAGCAGAGAGAATGCGGGAGCGGGGGAGACCCAGTACTTC.

J is TRBJ2-1 and V is TRBV18; 13 positions match TRBD2. Losses at the gene ends were 3 bases for V and 2 bases for J; bases not matched to a gene: 4. Germline V gene sequence: CDR1 KGHSH, CDR2 LQKENI. CDR3 length: 17 residues. The CDR3, as DNA: TGTGCCAGCTCACCCGGACTAGCGGGAGTCGCCTACAATGAGCAGTTCTTC. Its translation is CASSPGLAGVAYNEQFF.

This clone came up once. The rearrangement links TRBV21-1 to TRBJ1-4. TRBV21-1 is a pseudogene segment. CDR3 length: 16 amino acids. The CDR3 loop is CASSRPRGVQNEKLFF. The CDR3 region has the DNA TGTGCCAGCAGCCGGCCGCGGGGGGTTCAAAATGAAAAACTGTTTTTT.

This chain joins TRBV19 and TRBJ2-1, with a possible D match to TRBD1 (6 bases). V lost 7 bases to trimming and J lost 8 bases, with 15 bases between them. Per the germline V gene, CDR1 is LNHDA and CDR2 is SQIVND (reference sequence). CDR3 length equals 13 residues. CDR3 bases: TGTGCCAGTATGGGGGCCTGGGGCGATGAGCAGTTCTTC. It specifies CASMGAWGDEQFF. Together with reference TRBV19 and TRBJ2-1, the CDR3 gives the full variable domain: DGGITQSPKYLFRKEGQNVTLSCEQNLNHDAMYWYRQDPGQGLRLIYYSQIVNDFQKGDIAEGYSVSREKKESFPLTVTSAQKNPTAFYLCASMGAWGDEQFFGPGTRLTVL.

This clone is labeled medium-sized. The chain links TRBV19 to TRBJ1-6; no reliable D call. The V end lost 3 bases, the J end lost 7 bases, and 10 bases lay between the germline ends. Germline V gives CDR1 LNHDA, CDR2 SQIVND (reference sequence). This CDR3 has 14 amino acids. CDR3 protein: CASSIRGRNSPLHF. The CDR3 nucleotides read TGTGCCAGTAGTATCAGAGGCCGGAATTCACCCCTCCACTTT.

The CDR3 DNA is TGCGCCAGCACCCCCTCCCAGGGGGAATACGAGCAGTACTTC. This codes for CASTPSQGEYEQYF. The chain links TRBV5-1 to TRBJ2-7; TRBD1 matches 7 bases. V shed 6 bases and J 4 bases; nucleotides not matched to a gene: 10. Per germline, CDR1 SGHRS and CDR2 YFSETQ. The CDR3 has 14 amino acids. The variable domain in full, completed from reference TRBV5-1 and TRBJ2-7, reads KAGVTQTPRYLIKTRGQQVTLSCSPISGHRSVSWYQQTPGQGLQFLFEYFSETQRNKGNFPGRFSGRQFSNSRSEMNVSTLELGDSALYLCASTPSQGEYEQYFGPGTRLTVT.

The chain has TRBV2 and TRBJ2-5, with TRBD2 matching 13 bases. The V segment lost 4 bases and the J segment 5 bases; nucleotides outside the gene matches: 7. CDR3 length: 16 amino acids. Germline V gives CDR1 SNHLY, CDR2 FYNNEI. The CDR3 loop reads CASSGTSGSSGETQYF. CDR3 nucleotides: TGTGCCAGCAGTGGGACTAGCGGGAGTTCCGGGGAGACCCAGTACTTC.

CDR3 nucleotide sequence: TGTGCCAGCAGACCCTCGGGACAGCCTAAATCCTATGGCTACACCTTC. Translated, it gives CASRPSGQPKSYGYTF. The chain has TRBV27 and TRBJ1-2; 7 bases fit TRBD1. The V gene end was trimmed by 6 bases and the J gene end by 4 bases; junction bases not matched to a gene: 14. The CDR3 loop spans 16 amino acids. Germline V gives CDR1 MNHEY, CDR2 SMNVEV (reference sequence).

The chain is built from TRBV5-4 and TRBJ2-3; 9 nucleotides align to TRBD1. Per germline, CDR1 SGHNT and CDR2 YYREEE (reference sequence). V lost 4 bases and J lost 3; bases outside the gene matches: 6. This CDR3 is 15 amino acids long. In DNA form, the CDR3 reads TGTGCCAGCAGCACCGACAGGGGGGTTACAGATACGCAGTATTTT. It codes for CASSTDRGVTDTQYF.